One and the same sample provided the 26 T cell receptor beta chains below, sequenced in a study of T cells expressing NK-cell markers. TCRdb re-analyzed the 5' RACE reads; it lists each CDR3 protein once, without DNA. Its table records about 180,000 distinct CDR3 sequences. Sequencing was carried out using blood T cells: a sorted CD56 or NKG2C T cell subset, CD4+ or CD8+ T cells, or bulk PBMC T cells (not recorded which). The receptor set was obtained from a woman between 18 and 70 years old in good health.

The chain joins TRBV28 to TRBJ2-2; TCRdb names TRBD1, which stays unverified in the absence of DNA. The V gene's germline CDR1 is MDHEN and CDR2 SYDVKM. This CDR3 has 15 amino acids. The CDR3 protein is CASSLSGQLHGELFF.

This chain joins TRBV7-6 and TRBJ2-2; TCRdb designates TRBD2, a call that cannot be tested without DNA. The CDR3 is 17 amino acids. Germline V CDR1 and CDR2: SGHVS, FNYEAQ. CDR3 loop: CASSATSGGPNTGELFF.

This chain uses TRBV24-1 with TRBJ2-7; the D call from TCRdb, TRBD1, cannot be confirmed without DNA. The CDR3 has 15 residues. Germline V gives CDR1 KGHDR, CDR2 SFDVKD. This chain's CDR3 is CATSDPGQGAYEQYF.

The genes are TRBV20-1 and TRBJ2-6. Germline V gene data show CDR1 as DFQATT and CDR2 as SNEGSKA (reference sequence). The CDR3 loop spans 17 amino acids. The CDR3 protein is CSARVIRLTSGANVLTF.

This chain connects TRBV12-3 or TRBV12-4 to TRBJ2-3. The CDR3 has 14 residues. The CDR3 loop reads CASSLAGAQDTQYF.

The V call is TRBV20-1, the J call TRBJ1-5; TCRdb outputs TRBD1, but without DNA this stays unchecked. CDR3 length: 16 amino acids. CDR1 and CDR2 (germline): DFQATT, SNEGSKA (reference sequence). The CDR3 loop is CSARDVGTKSNQPQHF.

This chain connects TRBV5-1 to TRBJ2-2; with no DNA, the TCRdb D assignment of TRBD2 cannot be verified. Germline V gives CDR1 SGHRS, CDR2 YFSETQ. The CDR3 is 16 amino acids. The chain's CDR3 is CASSLELARNTGELFF.

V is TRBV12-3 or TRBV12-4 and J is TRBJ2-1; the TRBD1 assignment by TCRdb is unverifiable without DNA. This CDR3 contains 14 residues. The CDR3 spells CASSGQVQYNEQFF.

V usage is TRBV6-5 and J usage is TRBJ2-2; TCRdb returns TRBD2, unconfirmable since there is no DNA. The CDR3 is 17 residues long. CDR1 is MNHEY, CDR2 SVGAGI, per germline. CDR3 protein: CASSYKALAGGTGELFF.

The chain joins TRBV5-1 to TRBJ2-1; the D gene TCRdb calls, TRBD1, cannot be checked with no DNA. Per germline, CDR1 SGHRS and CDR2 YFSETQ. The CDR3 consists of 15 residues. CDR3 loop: CASSLQGVSGNEQFF.

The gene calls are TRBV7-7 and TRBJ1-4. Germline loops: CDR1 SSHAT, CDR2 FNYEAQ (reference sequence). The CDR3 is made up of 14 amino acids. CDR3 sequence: CASSPTTSNEKLFF.

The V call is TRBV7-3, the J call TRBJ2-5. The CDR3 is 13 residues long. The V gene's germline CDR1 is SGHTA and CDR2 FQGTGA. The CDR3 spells CASSSLDQETQYF.

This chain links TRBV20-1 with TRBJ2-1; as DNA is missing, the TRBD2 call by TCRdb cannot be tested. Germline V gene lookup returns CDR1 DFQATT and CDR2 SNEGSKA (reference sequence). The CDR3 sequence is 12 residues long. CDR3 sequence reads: CSATWTSGEQFF.

The CDR3 spells CASSFLYGTSDYEQYF. The genes are TRBV5-1 and TRBJ2-7; TCRdb lists TRBD2, though no DNA is available to test this call. This CDR3 has 16 residues. Germline V gene sequence: CDR1 SGHRS, CDR2 YFSETQ. Supplemented by reference TRBV5-1 and TRBJ2-7, the full variable domain reads KAGVTQTPRYLIKTRGQQVTLSCSPISGHRSVSWYQQTPGQGLQFLFEYFSETQRNKGNFPGRFSGRQFSNSRSEMNVSTLELGDSALYLCASSFLYGTSDYEQYFGPGTRLTVT.

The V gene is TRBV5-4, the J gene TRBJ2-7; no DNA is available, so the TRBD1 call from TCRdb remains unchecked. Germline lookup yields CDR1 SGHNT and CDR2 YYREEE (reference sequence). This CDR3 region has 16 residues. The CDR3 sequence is CASSQRGQGVTNEQYF. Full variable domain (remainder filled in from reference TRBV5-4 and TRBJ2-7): ETGVTQSPTHLIKTRGQQVTLRCSSQSGHNTVSWYQQALGQGPQFIFQYYREEENGRGNFPPRFSGLQFPNYSSELNVNALELDDSALYLCASSQRGQGVTNEQYFGPGTRLTVT.

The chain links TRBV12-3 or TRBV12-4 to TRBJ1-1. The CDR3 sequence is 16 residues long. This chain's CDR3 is CASSLGVRREDTEAFF.

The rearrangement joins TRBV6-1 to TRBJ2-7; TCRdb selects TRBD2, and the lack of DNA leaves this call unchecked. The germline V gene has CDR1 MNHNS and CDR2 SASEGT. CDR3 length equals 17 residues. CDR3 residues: CASRLAGEPNAGYEQYF.

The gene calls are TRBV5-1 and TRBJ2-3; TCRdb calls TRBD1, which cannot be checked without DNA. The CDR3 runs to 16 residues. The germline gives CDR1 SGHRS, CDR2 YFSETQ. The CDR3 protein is CASSLDGAASTDTQYF.

CDR3 protein: CASSLAPGGMNTEAFF. This rearrangement joins TRBV5-4 to TRBJ1-1; TCRdb's D call of TRBD1 is untestable without DNA. CDR3 length: 16 amino acids. CDR1 SGHNT and CDR2 YYREEE come from the germline V gene (reference sequence).

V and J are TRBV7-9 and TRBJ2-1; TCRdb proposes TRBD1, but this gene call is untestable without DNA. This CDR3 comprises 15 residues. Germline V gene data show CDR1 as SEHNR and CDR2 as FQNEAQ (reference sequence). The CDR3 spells CASSSLAGQVNEQFF.

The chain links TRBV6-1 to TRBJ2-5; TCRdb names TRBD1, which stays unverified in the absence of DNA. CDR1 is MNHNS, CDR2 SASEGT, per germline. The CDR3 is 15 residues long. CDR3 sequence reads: CASSELGQGAETQYF.

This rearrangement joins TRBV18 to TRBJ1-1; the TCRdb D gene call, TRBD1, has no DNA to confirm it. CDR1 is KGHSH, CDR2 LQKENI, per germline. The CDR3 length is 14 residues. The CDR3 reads CASSTGGQDTEAFF.

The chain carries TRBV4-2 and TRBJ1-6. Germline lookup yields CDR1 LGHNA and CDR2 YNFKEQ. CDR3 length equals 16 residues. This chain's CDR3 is CASSQVASSYNSPLHF.

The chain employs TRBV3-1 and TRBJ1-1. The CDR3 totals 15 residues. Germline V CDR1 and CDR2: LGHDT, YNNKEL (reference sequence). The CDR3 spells CASSQDAIAKVVAFF.

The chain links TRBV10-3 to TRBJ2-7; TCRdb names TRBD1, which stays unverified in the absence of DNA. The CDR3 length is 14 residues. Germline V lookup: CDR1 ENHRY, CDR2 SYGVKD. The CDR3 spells CAIRGTGASYEQYF.

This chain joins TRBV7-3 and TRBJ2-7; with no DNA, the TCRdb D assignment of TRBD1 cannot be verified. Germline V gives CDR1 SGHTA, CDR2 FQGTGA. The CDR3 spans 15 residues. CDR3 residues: CASSLGQGVSYEQYF.